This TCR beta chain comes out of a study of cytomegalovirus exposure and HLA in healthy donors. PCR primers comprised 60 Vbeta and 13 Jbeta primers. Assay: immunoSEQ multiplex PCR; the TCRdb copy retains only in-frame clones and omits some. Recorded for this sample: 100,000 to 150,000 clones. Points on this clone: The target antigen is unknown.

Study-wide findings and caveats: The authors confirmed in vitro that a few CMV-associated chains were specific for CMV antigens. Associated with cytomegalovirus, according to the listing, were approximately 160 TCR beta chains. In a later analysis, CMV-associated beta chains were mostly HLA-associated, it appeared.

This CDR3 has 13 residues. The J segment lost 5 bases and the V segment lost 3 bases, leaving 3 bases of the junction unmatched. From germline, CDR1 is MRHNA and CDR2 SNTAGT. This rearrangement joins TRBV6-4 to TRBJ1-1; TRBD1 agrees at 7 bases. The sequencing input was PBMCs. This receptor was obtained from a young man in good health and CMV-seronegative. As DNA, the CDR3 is TGTGCCAGCAGTGAGGCAGGGGGAACTGAAGCTTTCTTT. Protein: CASSEAGGTEAFF.